This entry lists 23 T cell receptor beta chains sequenced from one sample in a study of T cell responses to AZD1222 COVID-19 vaccine. The protocol was immunoSEQ multiplex PCR, while the TCRdb copy is restricted to in-frame clones and leaves out a portion. The data show 120,000 or so clones, with 89% seen just once and approximately 1.5% held by the top ten. Sequencing was performed on peripheral blood, taken on day 0 of AZD1222 vaccination. These TCRs come from an adult in good health.

The chain combines TRBV12-5 with TRBJ2-7; 11 positions agree with TRBD2. V trimming: 1 base; J trimming: 5 bases; junction bases outside the gene matches: 7. This CDR3 comprises 16 residues. Per the germline V gene, CDR1 is LGHNT and CDR2 is FRNRAP. The CDR3 reads CASGLGRRLAGNEQYF. The CDR3 nucleotides read TGTGCTAGTGGTTTGGGGAGAAGACTAGCGGGAAACGAGCAGTACTTC.

This sequence joins TRBV6-6 and TRBJ1-4; D is unclear. The CDR3 sequence is 12 residues long. Trimming removed 6 bases at V and 8 bases at J, with 10 bases between. CDR1 is MNHNY, CDR2 SVGAGI, per germline (reference sequence). The chain's CDR3 is CASSKGEEKLFF. The CDR3 region has the DNA TGTGCCAGCAGCAAGGGAGAGGAAAAACTGTTTTTT.

CDR3 loop: CASSGTGTGNYEQYF. Written as DNA, the CDR3 is TGCGCCAGCAGCGGCACCGGGACAGGCAACTACGAGCAGTACTTC. The chain couples TRBV5-1 to TRBJ2-7; 8 nucleotides line up with TRBD1. The CDR3 is 15 residues long. The V gene end was trimmed by 4 bases and the J gene end by 3 bases; junction bases not matched to a gene: 9. Per germline, CDR1 SGHRS and CDR2 YFSETQ.

The rearrangement joins TRBV30 to TRBJ1-2, with D possibly being TRBD1 (6 bases). The CDR3 length is 16 residues. In germline, CDR1 is GTSNPN, CDR2 SVGIG (reference sequence). The V end was cut by 0 bases, the J end by 3 bases, with 17 bases between. The CDR3 DNA reads TGTGCCTGGAGTGTACTGGGGCGGGGGCTCCACTATGGCTACACCTTC. Translating it yields CAWSVLGRGLHYGYTF. Filled out from reference TRBV30 and TRBJ1-2, the complete variable domain reads SQTIHQWPATLVQPVGSPLSLECTVEGTSNPNLYWYRQAAGRGLQLLFYSVGIGQISSEVPQNLSASRPQDRQFILSSKKLLLSDSGFYLCAWSVLGRGLHYGYTFGSGTRLTVV.

The chain employs TRBV30 and TRBJ2-6; D is uncertain. Germline V gene data show CDR1 as GTSNPN and CDR2 as SVGIG (reference sequence). This CDR3 region has 19 residues. Trimming removed 0 bases from V and 0 bases from J, with 18 bases in between. The CDR3 reads CAWSVLPLRSRSGANVLTF. DNA of the CDR3: TGTGCCTGGAGTGTACTCCCTCTAAGGAGCCGCTCTGGGGCCAACGTCCTGACTTTC.

This clone was seen once. The chain uses TRBV27 and TRBJ1-2; the D gene is possibly TRBD1 (5 bases). CDR3 length: 16 amino acids. Germline V lookup: CDR1 MNHEY, CDR2 SMNVEV (reference sequence). V shed 7 bases and J shed 4 bases, with 22 bases lying between them. The CDR3 DNA sequence: TGTGCCAGCACCTCCGGGGCTTCGACTGCTCCCTATGGCTACACCTTC. This gives the protein CASTSGASTAPYGYTF.

This clone was seen a single time. The chain has TRBV4-2 and TRBJ2-1, with 9 bases fitting TRBD2. Looked up from germline, CDR1 is LGHNA and CDR2 is YNFKEQ. CDR3 length equals 16 residues. V lost 0 bases and J lost 8; bases outside the gene matches: 8. The CDR3 bases are TGTGCCAGCAGCCAAGACCCAGCGGGAGGTGGCTATGAGCAGTTCTTC. Translated: CASSQDPAGGGYEQFF.

The V call is TRBV28, the J call TRBJ1-4, with D uncertain. Trimming left V 3 bases short and J 4 bases short, with 9 bases between. CDR1 and CDR2 from the germline V gene are MDHEN and SYDVKM. This CDR3 comprises 14 residues. For the CDR3, the DNA is TGTGCCAGCAGTTTGGGTCAGATTAATGAAAAACTGTTTTTT. Protein sequence: CASSLGQINEKLFF.

The rearrangement links TRBV5-1 to TRBJ1-2; D is uncertain. Trimming removed 2 bases from V and 1 base from J, with 9 bases in between. The CDR3 extends over 14 amino acids. Germline CDR1 SGHRS, CDR2 YFSETQ. CDR3 loop: CASSLRPNNYGYTF. The CDR3, as DNA: TGCGCCAGCAGCTTAAGACCTAATAACTATGGCTACACCTTC.

This clone was seen more than once but under ten times. J is TRBJ2-7 and V is TRBV4-1, with 9 bases matching TRBD1. Germline V gene sequence: CDR1 MGHRA, CDR2 YSYEKL. V trimming: 1 base; J trimming: 2 bases; junction bases outside the gene matches: 3. This CDR3 comprises 15 residues. CDR3 in amino acids: CASSQGQGVTYEQYF. In nucleotides, the CDR3 is TGCGCCAGCAGCCAAGGACAGGGGGTCACCTACGAGCAGTACTTC.

V and J are TRBV18 and TRBJ1-4; 8 bases are shared with TRBD1. This CDR3 has 15 residues. Germline values: CDR1 KGHSH, CDR2 LQKENI. Trimming took 3 bases from V and 3 from J; bases not matched to a gene: 3. The CDR3 sequence: CASSPPGQANEKLFF. The CDR3 coding sequence is TGTGCCAGCTCACCGCCGGGACAGGCTAATGAAAAACTGTTTTTT.

The chain employs TRBV19 and TRBJ1-5; D not certain. V lost 10 bases to trimming and J lost 0 bases, with 16 bases between them. CDR3 length equals 15 residues. The germline V gene has CDR1 LNHDA and CDR2 SQIVND (reference sequence). The CDR3 sequence is CATSVTQHSNQPQHF. For the CDR3, the DNA is TGTGCCACCTCCGTGACACAACATAGCAATCAGCCCCAGCATTTT.

The rearrangement links TRBV5-4 to TRBJ1-2; D gene uncertain. V gave up 6 bases and J gave up 4 bases, with 19 bases separating them. Looked up from germline, CDR1 is SGHNT and CDR2 is YYREEE (reference sequence). This CDR3 spans 15 amino acids. The chain's CDR3 is CASNPEWGRGYGYTF. In DNA form, the CDR3 reads TGTGCCAGCAACCCAGAATGGGGTCGTGGCTATGGCTACACCTTC. Together with reference TRBV5-4 and TRBJ1-2, the CDR3 gives the full variable domain: ETGVTQSPTHLIKTRGQQVTLRCSSQSGHNTVSWYQQALGQGPQFIFQYYREEENGRGNFPPRFSGLQFPNYSSELNVNALELDDSALYLCASNPEWGRGYGYTFGSGTRLTVV.

The chain employs TRBV11-2 and TRBJ2-2; 7 positions match TRBD1. There are 15 residues in the CDR3. Germline trimming cut 6 bases from V and 4 bases from J; bases unmatched to any gene: 8. Looked up from germline, CDR1 is SGHAT and CDR2 is FQNNGV. This chain's CDR3 is CASSSLGGVTGELFF. In nucleotides, the CDR3 is TGTGCCAGCAGTTCACTAGGGGGCGTCACCGGGGAGCTGTTTTTT.

The CDR3 here is CAWSVGFGSHNEQFF. The CDR3 DNA is TGTGCCTGGAGTGTAGGGTTCGGGAGTCACAATGAGCAGTTCTTC. This rearrangement joins TRBV30 to TRBJ2-1, with a weak D call TRBD2 (6 bases). Trimming pared 0 bases from V and 5 bases from J, leaving 14 bases between. Germline V gene lookup returns CDR1 GTSNPN and CDR2 SVGIG (reference sequence). This CDR3 is 15 amino acids long.

The chain carries TRBV6-2 or TRBV6-3 and TRBJ1-4, with D possibly matching TRBD1 (6 bases). Germline V lookup: CDR1 MNHEY, CDR2 SVGEGT. Trimming shortened V by 4 bases and J by 0 bases, and 12 bases separated the two germline ends. This CDR3 has 16 residues. CDR3 amino acids: CASSSLWTATNEKLFF. The CDR3 DNA follows: TGTGCCAGCAGTTCCCTCTGGACAGCAACTAATGAAAAACTGTTTTTT.

V gene TRBV11-2 combines with J gene TRBJ2-2; D is undetermined. The CDR3 sequence is 16 residues long. V dropped 1 base and J dropped 1 base, with 10 bases sitting between them. From germline, CDR1 is SGHAT and CDR2 FQNNGV. The CDR3, as DNA: TGTGCCAGCAGCTTAGGGGTGGGAAGGAACACCGGGGAGCTGTTTTTT. It translates to CASSLGVGRNTGELFF.

The chain links TRBV7-3 to TRBJ2-1, with a weak D call TRBD1 (7 bases). Germline-derived CDR1 and CDR2 are SGHTA and FQGTGA. The V end was cut by 5 bases, the J end by 7 bases, with 21 bases between. The CDR3 spans 16 residues. The CDR3 here is CASSPLGAGGLNEQFF. CDR3 DNA sequence: TGTGCCAGCAGCCCCCTCGGGGCAGGGGGGTTGAATGAGCAGTTCTTC.

The chain has TRBV6-5 and TRBJ1-2; weak D call: TRBD1 (5 bases). The CDR3 totals 16 residues. Germline loops: CDR1 MNHEY, CDR2 SVGAGI. The V end was cut by 1 base, the J end by 3 bases, with 15 bases between. This CDR3 is CASSYYSKGEDYGYTF. DNA of the CDR3: TGTGCCAGCAGTTACTATAGTAAAGGGGAGGACTATGGCTACACCTTC.

The rearrangement uses TRBV28 and TRBJ1-3; D remains unclear. CDR1 and CDR2 from the germline V gene are MDHEN and SYDVKM. The CDR3 length is 13 residues. The V gene lost 10 bases and the J gene lost 4 bases, with 14 bases spanning the gap. The CDR3 region has the DNA TGTGCCACCCATCTAGGATCCGGAAACACCATATATTTT. Residues: CATHLGSGNTIYF.

The chain links TRBV30 to TRBJ2-5; tentatively, D is TRBD1 (6 bases). This CDR3 has 13 residues. The germline V gene has CDR1 GTSNPN and CDR2 SVGIG (reference sequence). The germline V and J ends were trimmed by 5 bases and 7 bases, with 17 bases remaining between them. CDR3 DNA sequence: TGTGCCTGGTTAACAGAGACAGGTGTGACCCAGTACTTC. Protein: CAWLTETGVTQYF.

V and J are TRBV7-9 and TRBJ2-4; 7 bases align to TRBD1. V trimming: 4 bases; J trimming: 4 bases; junction bases outside the gene matches: 10. The CDR3 covers 16 residues. Germline V gene data show CDR1 as SEHNR and CDR2 as FQNEAQ (reference sequence). DNA for the CDR3: TGTGCCAGCAGCTCCGGACCGGGACAGATAAAAAACATTCAGTACTTC. Translation: CASSSGPGQIKNIQYF.

Only one count was recorded for this clone. This rearrangement joins TRBV10-3 to TRBJ2-1; 14 bases are shared with TRBD2. This CDR3 contains 15 residues. The junction had 6 bases not matched to a gene; V was cut back by 6 bases and J by 8 bases. The germline CDR1 and CDR2 sequences are ENHRY and SYGVKD. The CDR3 loop reads CAISQGTSGGDEQFF. CDR3 sequence (DNA): TGTGCCATCAGCCAAGGGACTAGCGGGGGCGATGAGCAGTTCTTC.